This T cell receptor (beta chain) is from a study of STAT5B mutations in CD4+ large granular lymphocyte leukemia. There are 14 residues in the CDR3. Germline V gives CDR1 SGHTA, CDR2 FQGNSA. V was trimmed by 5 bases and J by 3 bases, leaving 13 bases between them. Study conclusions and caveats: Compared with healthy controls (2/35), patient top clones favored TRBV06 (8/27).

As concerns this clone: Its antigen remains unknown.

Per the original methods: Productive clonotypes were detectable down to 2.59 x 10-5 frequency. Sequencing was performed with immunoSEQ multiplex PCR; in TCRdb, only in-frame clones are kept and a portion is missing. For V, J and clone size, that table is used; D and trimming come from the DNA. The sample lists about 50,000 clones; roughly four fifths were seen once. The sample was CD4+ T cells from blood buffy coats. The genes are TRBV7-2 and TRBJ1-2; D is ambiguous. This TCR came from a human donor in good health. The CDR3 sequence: CASSTARRYYGYTF. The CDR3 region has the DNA TGTGCCAGCAGCACCGCTAGGAGGTACTATGGCTACACCTTC. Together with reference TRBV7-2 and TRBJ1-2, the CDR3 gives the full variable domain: GAGVSQSPSNKVTEKGKDVELRCDPISGHTALYWYRQSLGQGLEFLIYFQGNSAPDKSGLPSDRFSAERTGGSVSTLTIQRTQQEDSAVYLCASSTARRYYGYTFGSGTRLTVV.